The 21 T cell receptor beta chains in this list originate from one sample, sequenced in a study of early stage breast cancer tumors. The method was immunoSEQ multiplex PCR; TCRdb's version includes in-frame clones alone and lacks a portion of them. The sample includes under 75,000 clones, roughly 80% of them seen just once. The specimen sequenced was blood. The receptor set was obtained from a person aged 30 to 40 with breast cancer.

This rearrangement joins TRBV13 to TRBJ2-3; weak D call: TRBD2 (6 bases). Germline assignment: CDR1 PRHDT and CDR2 FYEKMQ (reference sequence). V lost 5 bases and J 0 bases, leaving 12 bases between the germline ends. The CDR3 consists of 15 residues. The CDR3 reads CASSGMGTSTDTQYF. The CDR3 region has the DNA TGTGCCAGCAGCGGAATGGGGACTAGCACAGATACGCAGTATTTT.

The chain uses TRBV27 and TRBJ2-7; 7 nucleotides match TRBD1. V shed 3 bases and J 5 bases; nucleotides not matched to a gene: 7. The CDR3 runs 14 residues. CDR1 and CDR2 from the germline V gene are MNHEY and SMNVEV (reference sequence). The CDR3 DNA sequence: TGTGCCAGCAGTTTGAGGGGGCCCCCTCACGAGCAGTACTTC. Translated, it gives CASSLRGPPHEQYF.

The V call is TRBV9, the J call TRBJ2-3, with unresolved D. This CDR3 spans 12 amino acids. The V end lost 3 bases, the J end lost 3 bases, and 5 bases lay between the germline ends. Germline CDR1 and CDR2: SGDLS and YYNGEE. The CDR3 DNA reads as TGTGCCAGCAGCGCCCGAACAGATACGCAGTATTTT. This translates into CASSARTDTQYF. The full variable domain, in which reference TRBV9 and TRBJ2-3 provide the parts outside the CDR3, is DSGVTQTPKHLITATGQRVTLRCSPRSGDLSVYWYQQSLDQGLQFLIQYYNGEERAKGNILERFSAQQFPDLHSELNLSSLELGDSALYFCASSARTDTQYFGPGTRLTVL.

The chain recombines TRBV27 with TRBJ1-5; TRBD1 matches at 7 bases. This CDR3 region has 17 residues. Germline V CDR1 and CDR2: MNHEY, SMNVEV (reference sequence). The V gene end was trimmed by 6 bases and the J gene end by 2 bases; junction bases not matched to a gene: 13. CDR3 bases: TGTGCCAGCAGGCGGCGGTCTGAGGGGGCCGGCAATCAGCCCCAGCATTTT. Translation: CASRRRSEGAGNQPQHF.

This rearrangement joins TRBV11-2 to TRBJ1-2; D may be TRBD1 (5 bases). This CDR3 is built from 14 residues. V lost 5 bases to trimming and J lost 8 bases, with 18 bases between them. In germline, CDR1 is SGHAT, CDR2 FQNNGV. DNA of the CDR3: TGTGCCAGCAGCCCAGACACCGACCGGGACGGCTACACCTTC. It codes for CASSPDTDRDGYTF.

This clone has only one observation. Other nucleotide sequences in the sample specify the same CDR3. The chain carries TRBV2 and TRBJ2-5, with 9 bases aligning to TRBD2. The V segment lost 6 bases and the J segment 4 bases; nucleotides outside the gene matches: 6. Germline CDR1 and CDR2: SNHLY and FYNNEI. CDR3 length: 14 amino acids. CDR3 region: CASRGGLAGETQYF. CDR3 coding DNA: TGTGCCAGCAGGGGGGGACTAGCCGGAGAGACCCAGTACTTC.

This clone was recorded a few times. The V gene is TRBV19, the J gene TRBJ2-4; D might be TRBD1 (5 bases). Germline V gene sequence: CDR1 LNHDA, CDR2 SQIVND (reference sequence). V lost 7 bases, J lost 1 base, and 14 bases lay in between. CDR3 length equals 15 residues. The chain's CDR3 is CASTTGPTAKNIQYF. Written as DNA, the CDR3 is TGTGCCAGTACCACAGGACCCACGGCCAAAAACATTCAGTACTTC.

This clone appeared once. The CDR3 protein is CASSERRDRSGAKNIQYF. The CDR3 DNA sequence: TGCGCCAGCAGTGAGAGGCGGGACAGATCAGGAGCCAAAAACATTCAGTACTTC. J is TRBJ2-4 and V is TRBV10-2; D perhaps matches TRBD1 (7 bases). This CDR3 is built from 18 residues. Germline CDR1 is WSHSY and CDR2 is SAAADI. Trimming took off 2 bases at V and 0 bases at J, with 17 bases between the two ends.

This clone appeared once. The V gene is TRBV2, the J gene TRBJ1-5; 9 bases fit TRBD1. The CDR3 spans 19 residues. V shed 4 bases and J 0 bases; nucleotides not matched to a gene: 13. The V gene's germline CDR1 is SNHLY and CDR2 FYNNEI. The CDR3 protein is CASSAEGGQGNYSNQPQHF. For the CDR3, the DNA is TGTGCCAGCAGTGCTGAGGGGGGACAGGGAAATTATAGCAATCAGCCCCAGCATTTT.

This clone was detected only a few times. The chain has TRBV5-4 and TRBJ2-3; D is unclear. From germline, CDR1 is SGHNT and CDR2 YYREEE (reference sequence). The CDR3 extends over 14 amino acids. The germline V and J ends were trimmed by 3 bases and 0 bases, with 8 bases remaining between them. CDR3 nucleotide sequence: TGTGCCAGCAGCTCCTCTGCTAGCACAGATACGCAGTATTTT. This codes for CASSSSASTDTQYF.

This clone has only a few counts. The V call is TRBV4-2, the J call TRBJ1-6, with a possible D match to TRBD1 (5 bases). The CDR3 sequence is 16 residues long. CDR1 and CDR2 (germline): LGHNA, YNFKEQ. V shed 2 bases and J shed 7 bases, with 15 bases lying between them. As DNA, the CDR3 is TGTGCCAGCAGCCAAAGGGAGGGGCAGGGAAATTCACCCCTCCACTTT. Translated: CASSQREGQGNSPLHF.

V is TRBV5-8 and J is TRBJ2-4, with D possibly being TRBD2 (7 bases). The CDR3 runs to 15 residues. The germline V gene encodes CDR1 SGHTS and CDR2 YDEGEE. V was trimmed by 2 bases and J by 1 base, leaving 10 bases between them. CDR3 region: CASSFGGAAKNIQYF. In DNA, the CDR3 is TGTGCCAGCAGCTTTGGGGGGGCGGCCAAAAACATTCAGTACTTC.

The rearrangement joins TRBV14 to TRBJ2-5; 9 bases map to TRBD1. V gave up 1 base and J gave up 4 bases; unmatched junction bases: 10. The CDR3 covers 17 residues. CDR1 SGHDN and CDR2 FVKESK come from the germline V gene. CDR3 in DNA: TGTGCCAGCAGCCAAGGGTCTTCTACAGGGGGCAGAGAGACCCAGTACTTC. This gives the protein CASSQGSSTGGRETQYF.

The rearrangement uses TRBV5-5 and TRBJ2-3; D is uncertain. This CDR3 contains 12 residues. V dropped 3 bases and J dropped 13 bases, with 15 bases sitting between them. CDR1 is SGHKS and CDR2 is YYEKEE in the germline V gene (reference sequence). CDR3 sequence reads: CASSSYSDLKYF. Written as DNA, the CDR3 is TGTGCCAGCAGCTCCTACAGTGATCTTAAGTATTTT. Together with reference TRBV5-5 and TRBJ2-3, the CDR3 gives the full variable domain: DAGVTQSPTHLIKTRGQQVTLRCSPISGHKSVSWYQQVLGQGPQFIFQYYEKEERGRGNFPDRFSARQFPNYSSELNVNALLLGDSALYLCASSSYSDLKYFGPGTRLTVL.

The genes are TRBV11-2 and TRBJ2-7, with 8 bases fitting TRBD2. Germline V lookup: CDR1 SGHAT, CDR2 FQNNGV. V lost 5 bases to trimming and J lost 5 bases; unmatched junction nucleotides: 5. CDR3 length equals 13 residues. Written as DNA, the CDR3 is TGTGCCAGCAGCCTCGGGAGGGCAAACGAGCAGTACTTC. As protein: CASSLGRANEQYF.

The V call is TRBV27, the J call TRBJ1-1, with D unclear. Trimming took 0 bases from V and 10 from J, leaving 21 bases between them. The germline V gene has CDR1 MNHEY and CDR2 SMNVEV (reference sequence). The CDR3 is made up of 16 amino acids. CDR3 residues: CASSLSGSQLFHGAFF. The CDR3 DNA reads TGTGCCAGCAGTTTATCTGGGTCGCAATTATTCCACGGAGCTTTCTTT.

The chain carries TRBV9 and TRBJ2-1, with 10 bases identical to TRBD1. This CDR3 spans 18 amino acids. CDR1 is SGDLS, CDR2 YYNGEE, per germline. V gave up 0 bases and J gave up 0 bases; unmatched junction bases: 6. The CDR3 DNA reads TGTGCCAGCAGCGTAGAGGGGACAGGGGCATTCTCCTACAATGAGCAGTTCTTC. This encodes CASSVEGTGAFSYNEQFF.

The genes are TRBV19 and TRBJ1-2; tentatively, D is TRBD1 (5 bases). The CDR3 runs 15 residues. The germline gives CDR1 LNHDA, CDR2 SQIVND (reference sequence). V gave up 8 bases and J gave up 1 base, with 17 bases separating them. The CDR3 region has the DNA TGTGCCAGTCAAACATCCCGGGGCGTTAACTATGGCTACACCTTC. Translating it yields CASQTSRGVNYGYTF.

The chain carries TRBV29-1 and TRBJ2-2; D unclear. With 2 bases removed from V and 2 bases from J, the gap between germline ends came to 9 bases. Germline-derived CDR1 and CDR2 are SQVTM and ANQGSEA. The CDR3 runs 14 residues. In nucleotides, the CDR3 is TGCAGCGTTGAAAAACAATTTAACACCGGGGAGCTGTTTTTT. It translates to CSVEKQFNTGELFF.

This clone came up a few times. This sequence joins TRBV6-5 and TRBJ1-1; 7 nucleotides line up with TRBD1. J gave up 2 bases and V 6 bases, and 9 bases lay outside the gene matches. The germline V gene encodes CDR1 MNHEY and CDR2 SVGAGI. The CDR3 totals 15 residues. CDR3 nucleotide sequence: TGTGCCAGCAGAGACCGAAACAGGGGAAACACTGAAGCTTTCTTT. It encodes CASRDRNRGNTEAFF.

This chain uses TRBV7-6 with TRBJ1-5; the match to TRBD1 covers 8 bases. CDR1 SGHVS and CDR2 FNYEAQ come from the germline V gene. V was clipped by 2 bases and J by 5 bases; unmatched bases: 8. This CDR3 region has 16 residues. Written as DNA, the CDR3 is TGTGCCAGCAGCTTACGAGCAGGGGGCTACGATCAGCCCCAGCATTTT. Translating gives CASSLRAGGYDQPQHF.